The clone carrying this T cell receptor beta chain has a handful of counts. Germline loops: CDR1 LNHNV, CDR2 YYDKDF (reference sequence). V lost 9 bases and J lost 0, with 17 bases in between. The CDR3 covers 15 residues. The data were taken from a study of blood T cell repertoires in COVID-19. Per the original data handling: Amplifying reference gene primers gave estimates of nucleated cell counts. TCRdb's table, derived via immunoSEQ multiplex PCR, lists solely in-frame clones and lacks some. V and J calls and clone size are copied from that table; D and trimming were computed from the DNA. Here the sample spans approximately 270,000 clones, about 80% being singletons.

The receptor was derived from a person aged 65-85 years with COVID-19, enrolled during active disease. Specimen: peripheral blood. The chain recombines TRBV15 with TRBJ2-5; the D gene is possibly TRBD2 (6 bases). The CDR3 sequence is CATRNPGAYQETQYF. Written as DNA, the CDR3 is TGTGCCACTCGAAACCCGGGAGCGTACCAAGAGACCCAGTACTTC.